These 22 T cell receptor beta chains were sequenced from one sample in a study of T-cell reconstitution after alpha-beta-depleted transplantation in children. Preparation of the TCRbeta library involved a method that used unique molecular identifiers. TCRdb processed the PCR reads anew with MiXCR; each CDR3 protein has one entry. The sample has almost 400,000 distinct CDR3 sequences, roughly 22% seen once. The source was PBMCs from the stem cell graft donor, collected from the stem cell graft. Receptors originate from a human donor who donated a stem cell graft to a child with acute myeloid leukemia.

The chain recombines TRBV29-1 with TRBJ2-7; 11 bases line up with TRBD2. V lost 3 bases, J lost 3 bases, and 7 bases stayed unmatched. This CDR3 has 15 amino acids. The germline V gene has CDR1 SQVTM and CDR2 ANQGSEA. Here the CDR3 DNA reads TGCAGCGTTGAGGGGGAACTAGCGGGGGACTACGAGCAGTACTTC. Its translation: CSVEGELAGDYEQYF.

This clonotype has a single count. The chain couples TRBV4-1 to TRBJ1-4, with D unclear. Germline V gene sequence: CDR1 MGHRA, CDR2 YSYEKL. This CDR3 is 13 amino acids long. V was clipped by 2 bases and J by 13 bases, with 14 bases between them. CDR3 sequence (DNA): TGCGCCAGCAGCCAATGGCGCGGGGAGGGACTGTTTTTT. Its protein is CASSQWRGEGLFF.

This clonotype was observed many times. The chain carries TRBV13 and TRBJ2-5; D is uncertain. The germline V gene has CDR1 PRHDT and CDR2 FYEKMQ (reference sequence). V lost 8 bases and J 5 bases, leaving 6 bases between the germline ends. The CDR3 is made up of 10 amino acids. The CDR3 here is CASGDETQYF. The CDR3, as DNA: TGTGCCAGCGGGGATGAGACCCAGTACTTC.

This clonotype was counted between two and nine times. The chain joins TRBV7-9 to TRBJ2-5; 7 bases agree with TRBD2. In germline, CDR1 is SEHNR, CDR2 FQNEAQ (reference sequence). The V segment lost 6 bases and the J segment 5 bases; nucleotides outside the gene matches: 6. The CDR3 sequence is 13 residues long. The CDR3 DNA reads TGTGCCAGCAGTGGGACTAACGGGGAGACCCAGTACTTC. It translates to CASSGTNGETQYF.

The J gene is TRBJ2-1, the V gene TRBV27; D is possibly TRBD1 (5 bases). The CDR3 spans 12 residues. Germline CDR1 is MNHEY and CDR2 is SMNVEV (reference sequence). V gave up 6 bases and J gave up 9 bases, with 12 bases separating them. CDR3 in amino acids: CASSKGVSEQFF. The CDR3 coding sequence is TGTGCCAGCAGCAAAGGGGTCAGTGAGCAGTTCTTC.

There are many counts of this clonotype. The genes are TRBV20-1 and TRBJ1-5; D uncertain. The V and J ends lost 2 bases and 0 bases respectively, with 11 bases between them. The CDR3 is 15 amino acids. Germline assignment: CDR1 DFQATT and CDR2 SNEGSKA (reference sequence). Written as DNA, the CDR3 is TGCAGTGCTAGATATCTGGGTAATAGCAATCAGCCCCAGCATTTT. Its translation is CSARYLGNSNQPQHF.

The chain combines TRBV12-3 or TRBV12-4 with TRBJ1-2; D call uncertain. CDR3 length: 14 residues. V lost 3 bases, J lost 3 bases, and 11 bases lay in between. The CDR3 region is CASSFQGNDYGYTF. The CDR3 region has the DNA TGTGCCAGCAGTTTCCAAGGGAATGACTATGGCTACACCTTC.

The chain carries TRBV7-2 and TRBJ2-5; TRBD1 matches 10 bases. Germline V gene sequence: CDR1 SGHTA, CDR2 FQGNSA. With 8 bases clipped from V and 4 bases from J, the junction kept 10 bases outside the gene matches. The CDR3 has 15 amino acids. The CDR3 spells CASSRDRGLTETQYF. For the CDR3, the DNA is TGTGCCAGCTCCCGAGACAGGGGGCTTACAGAGACCCAGTACTTC.

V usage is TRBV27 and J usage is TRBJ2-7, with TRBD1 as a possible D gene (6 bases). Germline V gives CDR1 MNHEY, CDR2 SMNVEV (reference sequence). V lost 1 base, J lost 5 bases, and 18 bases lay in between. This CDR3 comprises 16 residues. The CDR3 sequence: CASSLLAPTGYNEQYF. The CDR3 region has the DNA TGTGCCAGCAGTTTATTAGCCCCGACAGGCTACAACGAGCAGTACTTC.

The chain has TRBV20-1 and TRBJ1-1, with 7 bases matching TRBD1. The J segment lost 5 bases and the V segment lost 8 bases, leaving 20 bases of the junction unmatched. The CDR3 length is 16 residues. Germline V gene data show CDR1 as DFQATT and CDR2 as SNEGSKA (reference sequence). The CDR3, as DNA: TGCAGTCCCGGAAGCTTTATCAGGGGGGAGTTGACTGAAGCTTTCTTT. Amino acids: CSPGSFIRGELTEAFF.

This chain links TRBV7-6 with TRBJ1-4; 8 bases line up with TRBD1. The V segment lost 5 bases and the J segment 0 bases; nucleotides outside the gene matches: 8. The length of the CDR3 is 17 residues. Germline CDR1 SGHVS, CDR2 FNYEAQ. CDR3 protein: CASSPGQGYATNEKLFF. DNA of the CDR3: TGTGCCAGCAGCCCTGGACAGGGCTATGCAACTAATGAAAAACTGTTTTTT.

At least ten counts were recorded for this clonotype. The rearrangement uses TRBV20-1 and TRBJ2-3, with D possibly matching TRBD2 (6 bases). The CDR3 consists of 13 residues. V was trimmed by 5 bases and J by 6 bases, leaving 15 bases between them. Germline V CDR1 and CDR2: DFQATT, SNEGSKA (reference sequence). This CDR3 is CSAPNLRGDTQYF. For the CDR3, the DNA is TGCAGTGCTCCGAACCTACGGGGGGATACGCAGTATTTT.

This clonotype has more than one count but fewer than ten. The CDR3 DNA follows: TGTGCCAGCAGTGTCCCCTCAAAAGAGACCCAGTACTTC. Protein product: CASSVPSKETQYF. The chain has TRBV25-1 and TRBJ2-5, with D unclear. The length of the CDR3 is 13 residues. Per the germline V gene, CDR1 is MGHDK and CDR2 is SYGVNS. Trimming pared 4 bases from V and 3 bases from J, leaving 9 bases between.

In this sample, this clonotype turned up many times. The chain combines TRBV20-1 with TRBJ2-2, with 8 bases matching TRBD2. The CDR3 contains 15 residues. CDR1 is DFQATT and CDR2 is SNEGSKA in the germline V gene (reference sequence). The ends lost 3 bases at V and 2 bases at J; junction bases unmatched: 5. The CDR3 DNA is TGCAGTGCTAGGAGGACTAGCCTTAACACCGGGGAGCTGTTTTTT. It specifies CSARRTSLNTGELFF.

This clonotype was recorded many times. CDR3 protein: CSSDRVSSYNEQFF. Here the CDR3 DNA reads TGCAGCTCCGATAGGGTGAGCTCCTACAATGAGCAGTTCTTC. The chain employs TRBV29-1 and TRBJ2-1; D is uncertain. Trimming stripped 8 bases from V and 0 bases from J, with 14 bases between. Germline V gene lookup returns CDR1 SQVTM and CDR2 ANQGSEA. The CDR3 loop spans 14 amino acids.

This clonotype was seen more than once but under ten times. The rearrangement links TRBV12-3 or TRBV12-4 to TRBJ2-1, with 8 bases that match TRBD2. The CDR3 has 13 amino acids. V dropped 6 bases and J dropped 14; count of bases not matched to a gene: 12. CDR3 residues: CASRAIGTRIEFF. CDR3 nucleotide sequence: TGTGCCAGCAGAGCTATCGGGACTAGAATCGAGTTCTTC.

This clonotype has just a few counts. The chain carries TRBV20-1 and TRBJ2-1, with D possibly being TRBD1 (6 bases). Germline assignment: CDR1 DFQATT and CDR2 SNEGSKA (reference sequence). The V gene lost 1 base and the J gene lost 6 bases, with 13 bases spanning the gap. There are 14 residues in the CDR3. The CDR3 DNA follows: TGCAGTGCTAGAGGACCTACAGGGTTCAATGAGCAGTTCTTC. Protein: CSARGPTGFNEQFF.

The CDR3 sequence: CASSLRETANYGYTF. The CDR3 DNA follows: TGTGCCAGCAGTTTAAGGGAGACAGCTAACTATGGCTACACCTTC. This rearrangement joins TRBV12-3 or TRBV12-4 to TRBJ1-2; weak D call: TRBD1 (5 bases). The CDR3 has 15 residues. V was pared by 2 bases and J by 0 bases, with 10 bases between.

The CDR3 protein is CASSSGTSGSGTQYF. In DNA form, the CDR3 reads TGCGCCAGCAGTTCCGGGACTAGCGGTTCCGGGACCCAGTACTTC. The V gene is TRBV5-1, the J gene TRBJ2-5, with 11 bases that match TRBD2. Trimming took 5 bases from V and 7 from J; bases not matched to a gene: 10. The CDR3 is 15 residues long. Germline loops: CDR1 SGHRS, CDR2 YFSETQ.

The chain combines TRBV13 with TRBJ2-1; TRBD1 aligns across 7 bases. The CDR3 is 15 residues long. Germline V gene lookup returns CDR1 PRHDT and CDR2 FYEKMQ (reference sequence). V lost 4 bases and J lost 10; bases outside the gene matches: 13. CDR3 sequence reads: CASSSGQAQNGEQFF. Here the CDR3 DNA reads TGTGCCAGCAGCTCCGGACAGGCCCAAAACGGGGAGCAGTTCTTC.

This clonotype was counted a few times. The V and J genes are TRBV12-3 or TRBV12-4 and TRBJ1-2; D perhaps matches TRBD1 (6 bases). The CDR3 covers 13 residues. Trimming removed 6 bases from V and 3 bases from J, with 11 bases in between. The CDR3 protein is CASSRSGDYGYTF. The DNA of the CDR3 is TGTGCCAGCAGCCGCTCAGGGGACTATGGCTACACCTTC.

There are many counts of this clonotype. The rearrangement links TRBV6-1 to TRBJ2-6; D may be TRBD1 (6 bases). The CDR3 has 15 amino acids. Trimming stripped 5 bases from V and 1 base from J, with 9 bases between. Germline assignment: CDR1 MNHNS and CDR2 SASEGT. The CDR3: CASSSQGSGANVLTF. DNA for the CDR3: TGTGCCAGCAGTAGTCAGGGGTCTGGGGCCAACGTCCTGACTTTC.